Listed below are T cell receptor beta chains from one sample, sequenced in a study of regulatory T cells in long-lasting Graves disease. Using its own MiXCR run on the multiplex PCR reads, TCRdb lists one record per CDR3 protein. The profile shows 400,000 to 500,000 distinct CDR3 sequences, about 15% of them singletons. The same data also went into a second study, on T cells in Graves' hyperthyroidism and ophthalmopathy.

The material sequenced was peripheral blood mononuclear cells (PBMCs), taken at new diagnosis, from a patient treated with antithyroid drugs. The origin of the receptors is a woman aged 45-60 years with Graves disease. The CDR3 runs from the conserved cysteine through the conserved F or W. Each record gives: clone size, J gene, D gene, V gene, CDR3 DNA, CDR3 protein. D genes are given only for firm matches. Size values are once, few and many counts, or a class for expanded clones, and some rows have none.

>many|TRBJ2-7|TRBD2|TRBV2
TGTGCCAGCAGTGGACCCCCGGGACTAGCGGGCTACGAGCAGTACTTC
CASSGPPGLAGYEQYF
>many|TRBJ1-5|TRBD1|TRBV6-1
TGTGCCAGCAGCGCCGGGACAGGCCTTTTTAGCAATCAGCCCCAGCATTTT
CASSAGTGLFSNQPQHF
>.|TRBJ2-7|TRBD2|TRBV28
TGTGCCAGCAGTTCCCCGACTAGCGGGTATTACGAGCAGTACTTC
CASSSPTSGYYEQYF
>.|TRBJ2-7|.|TRBV28
TGTGCCAGCACCCCCGCAGGGGCCCATACTTATCTCTACGAGCAGTACTTC
CASTPAGAHTYLYEQYF
>.|TRBJ2-2|TRBD2|TRBV20-1
TGCAGTGCTAGAGTGTCTCGGTATAATAGCGGGAGGGCCTTACCCGGGGAGCTGTTTTTT
CSARVSRYNSGRALPGELFF
>many|TRBJ2-1|.|TRBV11-2
TGTGCCAGCAGCTTAGGTTCAGGGTATTTCACGAATGAGCAGTTCTTC
CASSLGSGYFTNEQFF
>.|TRBJ2-5|.|TRBV29-1
TGCAGCGTTCAAGGTGTTGAAGAGACCCAGTACTTC
CSVQGVEETQYF
>many|TRBJ2-2|.|TRBV6-1
TGTGCCAGCAGTACACTAGAATTCTACACCGGGGAGCTGTTTTTT
CASSTLEFYTGELFF
>many|TRBJ1-5|.|TRBV5-1
TGCGCCAGCAGCTTGGGGGGGGCGAGGAATCAGCCCCAGCATTTT
CASSLGGARNQPQHF
>.|TRBJ2-5|TRBD2|TRBV7-6
TGTGCCAGCAGCCCAAGCGGGAGTGCCGGAGAGACCCAGTACTTC
CASSPSGSAGETQYF
>many|TRBJ1-1|.|TRBV19
TGTGCCAGTAGCTCCGGTCGGGTGAACGATGAAGCTTTCTTT
CASSSGRVNDEAFF
>few|TRBJ2-3|.|TRBV20-1
TGCAGTGCTAGAGATCCCGCCCGCGGCGGCACAGATACGCAGTATTTT
CSARDPARGGTDTQYF
>.|TRBJ2-1|TRBD1|TRBV2
TGTGCCAGCAGTCAGCTAGGGACAGGGAACTACAATGAGCAGTTCTTC
CASSQLGTGNYNEQFF
>many|TRBJ2-1|TRBD2|TRBV12-3/TRBV12-4
TGTGCCAGCAGTTCGGTTTGGGCGGGAGGGTACAATGAGCAGTTCTTC
CASSSVWAGGYNEQFF
>.|TRBJ2-1|TRBD2|TRBV7-9
TGTGCCAGCAGCTTAGGCTTGCTCGTGGGAGGGAAATACAATGAGCAGTTCTTC
CASSLGLLVGGKYNEQFF
>many|TRBJ1-2|TRBD1|TRBV12-3/TRBV12-4
TGTGCCAGCAGTTTTTCACGCAGGGGGCAACATGGCTACACCTTC
CASSFSRRGQHGYTF
>many|TRBJ2-7|.|TRBV11-1
TGTGCCAGCAGCTTTACCTCGGGAACCCTCTACGAGCAGTACTTC
CASSFTSGTLYEQYF
>.|TRBJ2-2|.|TRBV6-2/TRBV6-3
TGTGCCAGCAGTTCGGGTCCAGGGGACACCGGGGAGCTGTTTTTT
CASSSGPGDTGELFF
>many|TRBJ1-2|TRBD1|TRBV27
TGTGCCAGCAGTCCCGCGGACAGGGGCTCTGGCTACACCTTC
CASSPADRGSGYTF
>many|TRBJ1-5|.|TRBV7-9
TGTGCCAGCAGCCCCACGGACGTCCCTCCGGAACAGCCCCAGCATTTT
CASSPTDVPPEQPQHF
>.|TRBJ2-6|.|TRBV12-3/TRBV12-4
TGTGCCAGCAGTTTAGCGGGCCAACCCTCTGGGGCCAACGTCCTGACTTTC
CASSLAGQPSGANVLTF
>many|TRBJ2-5|TRBD1|TRBV2
TGTGCCAGCAGTGAAAAGGGGACAGGGTGGCAAGAGACCCAGTACTTC
CASSEKGTGWQETQYF
>.|TRBJ2-3|.|TRBV10-1
TGCGCCAGCAGTGAGACCCAGGGACACCATACGCAGTATTTT
CASSETQGHHTQYF
>.|TRBJ2-1|.|TRBV24-1
TGTGCCACCAGTGGGGGTCCTTGGGGGAGCTCCTACAATGAGCAGTTCTTC
CATSGGPWGSSYNEQFF
>.|TRBJ1-5|.|TRBV12-3/TRBV12-4
TGTGCCAGCAGTTTAGGGACGTGGAACCAGCCCCAGCATTTT
CASSLGTWNQPQHF
>many|TRBJ2-3|TRBD2|TRBV29-1
TGCAGCGTTGAAGGACTAGCGGGAGCCTCCGTCACAGATACGCAGTATTTT
CSVEGLAGASVTDTQYF
>.|TRBJ2-1|.|TRBV5-4
TGTGCCAGCAGCCCGAGTCTGGGCTCCTACAATGAGCAGTTCTTC
CASSPSLGSYNEQFF
>.|TRBJ2-3|.|TRBV28
TGTGCCAGCATTTCACAGGGCAGCACAGATACGCAGTATTTT
CASISQGSTDTQYF
>.|TRBJ2-1|.|TRBV5-1
TGCGCCAGCAGCTTGGGAGCTAGCGCCGTGACGGAGCAGTTCTTC
CASSLGASAVTEQFF
>many|TRBJ2-3|TRBD2|TRBV11-2
TGTGCCAGCAGCTTAATGACTAGCAGAAGCACAGATACGCAGTATTTT
CASSLMTSRSTDTQYF
>once|TRBJ1-4|.|TRBV11-2
TGTGCCAGCAGCTTGGCACGCAGCATTGAAAAACTGTTTTTT
CASSLARSIEKLFF
>many|TRBJ2-1|TRBD1|TRBV30
TGCGTGGAGGACCCGGGACAGAGATTCAATGAGCAGTTCTTC
CVEDPGQRFNEQFF
>.|TRBJ2-5|TRBD1|TRBV4-1
TGCGCCAGCAGCTCGACCGGACAGGCCGGAGAGGCCCAGTACTTC
CASSSTGQAGEAQYF
>.|TRBJ1-1|.|TRBV27
TGTGCCAGCAGTTACTCTGGGGCAGGTCCCAACACTGAAGCTTTCTTT
CASSYSGAGPNTEAFF
>many|TRBJ2-1|.|TRBV28
TGTGCCAGCAGTTTAGGGCAGAAATACAATGAGCAGTTCTTC
CASSLGQKYNEQFF
>many|TRBJ2-7|.|TRBV5-4
TGTGCCAGCAGTCGCGGACTGGAGGCCTACGAGCAGTACTTC
CASSRGLEAYEQYF
>.|TRBJ2-3|.|TRBV5-6
TGTGCCAGCGTGGGGTTAGATACGCACTATTTT
CASVGLDTHYF
>many|TRBJ1-6|.|TRBV6-5
TGTGCCAGCAGTTACGTTCAAGGCAGGGCTAATTCACCCCTCCACTTT
CASSYVQGRANSPLHF
>.|TRBJ2-5|.|TRBV5-1
TGCGCCAGCAGCTTGGATCGCAGCCAAGAGACCCAGTACTTC
CASSLDRSQETQYF